This T cell receptor beta chain derives from a study of blood T cell repertoires in COVID-19. Trimming pared 6 bases from V and 5 bases from J, leaving 20 bases between. This CDR3 is built from 15 residues. Germline lookup yields CDR1 MNHEY and CDR2 SVGAGI. As handled by the study authors: Quantification of nucleated cells was approximated via reference gene primer amplification. Clones were sequenced by immunoSEQ multiplex PCR, and TCRdb holds only the in-frame ones, with some missing. V, J and clone size reflect that table, while D and trimming were determined from the DNA. The sample contains under 75,000 clones, over 75% of which appear only once. This clone was counted between two and nine times.

The clonotype comes from a man between 60 and 75 years old with acute or convalescent COVID-19. The specimen sequenced was peripheral blood. The chain recombines TRBV6-5 with TRBJ2-7, with D possibly being TRBD1 (5 bases). CDR3 sequence reads: CASRALTAQGHEQYF. The CDR3 nucleotides read TGTGCCAGCAGGGCATTGACAGCCCAAGGCCACGAGCAGTACTTC.